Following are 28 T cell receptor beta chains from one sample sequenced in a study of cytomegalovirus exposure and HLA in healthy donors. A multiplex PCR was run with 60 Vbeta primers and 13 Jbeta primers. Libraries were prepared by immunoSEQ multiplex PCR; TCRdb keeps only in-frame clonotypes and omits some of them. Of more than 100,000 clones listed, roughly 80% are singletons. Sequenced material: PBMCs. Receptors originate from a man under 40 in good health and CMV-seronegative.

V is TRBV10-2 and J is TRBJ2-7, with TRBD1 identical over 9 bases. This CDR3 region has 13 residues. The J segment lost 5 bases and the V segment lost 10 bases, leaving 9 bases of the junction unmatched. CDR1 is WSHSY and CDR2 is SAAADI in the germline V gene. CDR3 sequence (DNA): TGCGCCATCTTAAGGGACAGGGACCACGAGCAGTACTTC. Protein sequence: CAILRDRDHEQYF.

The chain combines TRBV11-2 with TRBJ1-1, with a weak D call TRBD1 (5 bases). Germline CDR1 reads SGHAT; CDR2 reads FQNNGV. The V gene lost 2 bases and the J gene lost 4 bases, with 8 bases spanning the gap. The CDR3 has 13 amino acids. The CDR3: CASSLYQGTEAFF. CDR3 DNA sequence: TGTGCCAGCAGCTTATACCAGGGCACTGAAGCTTTCTTT.

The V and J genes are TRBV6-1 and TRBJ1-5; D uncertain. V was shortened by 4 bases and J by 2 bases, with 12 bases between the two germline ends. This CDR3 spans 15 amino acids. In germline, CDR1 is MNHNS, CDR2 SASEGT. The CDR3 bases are TGTGCCAGCAGTGGGGTGGGCGGGGGCAATCAGCCCCAGCATTTT. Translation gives CASSGVGGGNQPQHF.

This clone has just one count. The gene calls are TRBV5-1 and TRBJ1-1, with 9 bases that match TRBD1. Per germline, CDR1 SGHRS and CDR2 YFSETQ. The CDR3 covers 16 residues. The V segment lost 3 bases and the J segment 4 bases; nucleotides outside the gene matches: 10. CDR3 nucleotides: TGCGCCAGCAGCTCGGGACCGGGACAGGGAAGCACTGAAGCTTTCTTT. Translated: CASSSGPGQGSTEAFF.

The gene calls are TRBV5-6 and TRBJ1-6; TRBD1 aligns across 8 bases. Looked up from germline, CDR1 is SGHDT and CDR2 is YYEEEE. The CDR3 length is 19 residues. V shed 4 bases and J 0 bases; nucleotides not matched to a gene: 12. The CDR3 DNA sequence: TGTGCCAGCAGCAGACAGGGGCCCCAAGGGGGCTCCTATAATTCACCCCTCCACTTT. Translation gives CASSRQGPQGGSYNSPLHF. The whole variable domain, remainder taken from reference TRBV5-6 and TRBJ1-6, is DAGVTQSPTHLIKTRGQQVTLRCSPKSGHDTVSWYQQALGQGPQFIFQYYEEEERQRGNFPDRFSGHQFPNYSSELNVNALLLGDSALYLCASSRQGPQGGSYNSPLHFGNGTRLTVT.

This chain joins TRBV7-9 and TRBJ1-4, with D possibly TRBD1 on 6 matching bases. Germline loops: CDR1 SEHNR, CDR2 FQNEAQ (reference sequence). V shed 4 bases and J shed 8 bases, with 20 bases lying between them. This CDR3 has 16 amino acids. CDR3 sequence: CASSSKITEGVEKLFF. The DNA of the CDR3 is TGTGCCAGCAGCTCCAAAATTACTGAGGGGGTCGAAAAACTGTTTTTT. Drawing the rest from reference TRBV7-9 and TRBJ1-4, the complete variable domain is DTGVSQNPRHKITKRGQNVTFRCDPISEHNRLYWYRQTLGQGPEFLTYFQNEAQLEKSRLLSDRFSAERPKGSFSTLEIQRTEQGDSAMYLCASSSKITEGVEKLFFGSGTQLSVL.

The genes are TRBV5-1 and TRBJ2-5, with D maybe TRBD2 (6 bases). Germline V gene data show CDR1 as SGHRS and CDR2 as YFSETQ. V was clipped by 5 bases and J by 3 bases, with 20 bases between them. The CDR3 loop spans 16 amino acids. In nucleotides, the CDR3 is TGCGCCAGCAGGTTAGGAACCGGGGGATGGGAAGAGACCCAGTACTTC. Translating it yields CASRLGTGGWEETQYF.

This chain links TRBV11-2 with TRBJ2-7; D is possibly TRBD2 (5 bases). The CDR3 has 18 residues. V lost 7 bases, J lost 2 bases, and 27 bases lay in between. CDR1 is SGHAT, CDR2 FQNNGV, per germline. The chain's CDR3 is CASNEVRVWTEDPYEQYF. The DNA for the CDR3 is TGTGCCAGCAACGAAGTGAGGGTGTGGACGGAGGACCCCTACGAGCAGTACTTC.

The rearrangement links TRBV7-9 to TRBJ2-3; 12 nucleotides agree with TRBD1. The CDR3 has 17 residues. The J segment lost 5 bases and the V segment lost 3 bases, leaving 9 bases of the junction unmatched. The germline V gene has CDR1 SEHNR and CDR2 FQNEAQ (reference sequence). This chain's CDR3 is CASSLRGTGGEIDTQYF. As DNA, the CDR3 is TGTGCCAGCAGCTTGCGCGGGACAGGGGGCGAAATAGATACGCAGTATTTT.

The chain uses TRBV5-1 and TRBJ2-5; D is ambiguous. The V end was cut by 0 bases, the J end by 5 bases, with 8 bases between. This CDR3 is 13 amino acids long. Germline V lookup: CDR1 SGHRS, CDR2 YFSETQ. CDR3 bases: TGCGCCAGCAGCTTGGCCGAGGAGGAGACCCAGTACTTC. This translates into CASSLAEEETQYF. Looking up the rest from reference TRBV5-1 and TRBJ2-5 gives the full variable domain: KAGVTQTPRYLIKTRGQQVTLSCSPISGHRSVSWYQQTPGQGLQFLFEYFSETQRNKGNFPGRFSGRQFSNSRSEMNVSTLELGDSALYLCASSLAEEETQYFGPGTRLLVL.

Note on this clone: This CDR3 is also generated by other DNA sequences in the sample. CDR3 nucleotide sequence: TGTGCCTGGGGGGAGACAGGGGTAATTGACGAGCAGTACTTC. Translated: CAWGETGVIDEQYF. V gene TRBV30 combines with J gene TRBJ2-7; 8 bases fit TRBD1. J gave up 5 bases and V 5 bases, and 11 bases lay outside the gene matches. The CDR3 is 14 amino acids. Germline-derived CDR1 and CDR2 are GTSNPN and SVGIG (reference sequence).

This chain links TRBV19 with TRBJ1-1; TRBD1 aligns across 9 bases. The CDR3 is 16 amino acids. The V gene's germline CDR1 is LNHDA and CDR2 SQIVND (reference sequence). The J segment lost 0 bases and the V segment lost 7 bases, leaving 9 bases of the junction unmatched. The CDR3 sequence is CASTSDRGRMNTEAFF. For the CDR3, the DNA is TGTGCCAGTACCTCGGACAGGGGCAGGATGAACACTGAAGCTTTCTTT.

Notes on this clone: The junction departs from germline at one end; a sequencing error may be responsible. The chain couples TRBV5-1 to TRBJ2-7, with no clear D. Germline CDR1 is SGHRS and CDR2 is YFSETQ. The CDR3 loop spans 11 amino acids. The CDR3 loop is CASSFNGCIAF. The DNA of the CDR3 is TGCGCCAGCAGCTTTAACGGATGTATAGCCTTC.

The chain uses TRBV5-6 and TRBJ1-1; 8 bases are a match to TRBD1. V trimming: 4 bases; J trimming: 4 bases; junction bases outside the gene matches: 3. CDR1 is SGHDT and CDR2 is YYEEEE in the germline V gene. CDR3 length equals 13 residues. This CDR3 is CASSRDRSTEAFF. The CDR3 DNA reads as TGTGCCAGCAGCCGGGACAGGAGCACTGAAGCTTTCTTT.

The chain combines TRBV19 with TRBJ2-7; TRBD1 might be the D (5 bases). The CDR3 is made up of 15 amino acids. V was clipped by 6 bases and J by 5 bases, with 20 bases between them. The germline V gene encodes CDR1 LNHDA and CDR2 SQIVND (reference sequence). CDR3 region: CASSPPGQGTDEQYF. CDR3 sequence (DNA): TGTGCCAGTAGCCCCCCTGGGCAGGGTACTGACGAGCAGTACTTC.

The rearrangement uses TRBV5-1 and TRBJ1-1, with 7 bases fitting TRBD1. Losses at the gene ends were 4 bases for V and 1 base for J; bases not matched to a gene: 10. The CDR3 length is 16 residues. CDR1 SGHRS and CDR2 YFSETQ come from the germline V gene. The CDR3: CASSVGQARPNTEAFF. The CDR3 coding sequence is TGCGCCAGCAGCGTCGGACAGGCCCGTCCGAACACTGAAGCTTTCTTT.

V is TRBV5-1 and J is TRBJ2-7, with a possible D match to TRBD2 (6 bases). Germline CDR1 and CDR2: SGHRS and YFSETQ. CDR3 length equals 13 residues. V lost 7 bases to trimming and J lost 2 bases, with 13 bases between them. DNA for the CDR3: TGCGCCAGCGGGGACTCGGGGACCTACGAGCAGTACTTC. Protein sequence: CASGDSGTYEQYF.

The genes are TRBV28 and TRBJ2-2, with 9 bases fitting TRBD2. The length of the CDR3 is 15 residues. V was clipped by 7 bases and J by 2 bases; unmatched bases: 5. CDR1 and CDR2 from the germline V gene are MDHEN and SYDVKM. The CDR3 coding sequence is TGTGCCAGCAAGGGCGGGGGGGCTAACACCGGGGAGCTGTTTTTT. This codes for CASKGGGANTGELFF.

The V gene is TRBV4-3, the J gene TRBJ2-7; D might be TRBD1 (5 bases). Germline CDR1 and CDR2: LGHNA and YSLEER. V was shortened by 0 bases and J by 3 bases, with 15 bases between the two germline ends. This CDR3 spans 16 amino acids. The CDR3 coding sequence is TGCGCCAGCAGCCAAGAATATCGAACGGACATCTACGAGCAGTACTTC. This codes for CASSQEYRTDIYEQYF.

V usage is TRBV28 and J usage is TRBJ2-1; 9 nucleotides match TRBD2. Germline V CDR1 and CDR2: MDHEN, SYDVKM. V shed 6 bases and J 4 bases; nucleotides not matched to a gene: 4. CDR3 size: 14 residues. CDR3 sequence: CASRTSGQYNEQFF. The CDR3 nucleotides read TGTGCCAGCAGAACTAGCGGGCAATACAATGAGCAGTTCTTC.

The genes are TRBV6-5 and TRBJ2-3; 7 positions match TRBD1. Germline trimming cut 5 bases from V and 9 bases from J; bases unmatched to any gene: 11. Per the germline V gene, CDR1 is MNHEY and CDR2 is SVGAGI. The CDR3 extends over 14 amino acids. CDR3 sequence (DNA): TGTGCCAGCAGTCCCGGGACAGCCCTCCCGACGCAGTATTTT. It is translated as CASSPGTALPTQYF.

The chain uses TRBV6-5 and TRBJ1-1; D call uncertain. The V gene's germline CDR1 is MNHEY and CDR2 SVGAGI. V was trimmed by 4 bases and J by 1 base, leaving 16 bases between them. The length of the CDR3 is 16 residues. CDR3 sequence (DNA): TGTGCCAGCAGTTCCCTGACGTATAGGAGGAACACTGAAGCTTTCTTT. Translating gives CASSSLTYRRNTEAFF.

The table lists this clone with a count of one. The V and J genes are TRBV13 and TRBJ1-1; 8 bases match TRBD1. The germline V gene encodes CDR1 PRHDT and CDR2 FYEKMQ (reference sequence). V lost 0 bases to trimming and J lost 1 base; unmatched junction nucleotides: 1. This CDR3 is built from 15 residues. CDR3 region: CASSLGGTGNTEAFF. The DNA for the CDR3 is TGTGCCAGCAGCTTAGGGGGGACAGGGAACACTGAAGCTTTCTTT.

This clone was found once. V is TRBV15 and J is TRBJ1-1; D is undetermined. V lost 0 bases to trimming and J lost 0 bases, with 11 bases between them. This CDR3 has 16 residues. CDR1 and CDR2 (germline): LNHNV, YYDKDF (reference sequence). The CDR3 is CATSRDHEKLNTEAFF. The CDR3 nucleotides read TGTGCCACCAGCAGAGATCATGAGAAGCTGAACACTGAAGCTTTCTTT.

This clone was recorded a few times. In DNA, the CDR3 is TGTGCCATCAGTGAGTCGGGGGCTTACTATCCAGATACGCAGTATTTT. Translated: CAISESGAYYPDTQYF. J is TRBJ2-3 and V is TRBV10-3; possible D gene TRBD1, 6 bases. The CDR3 spans 16 residues. Trimming took off 0 bases at V and 4 bases at J, with 14 bases between the two ends. The germline V gene encodes CDR1 ENHRY and CDR2 SYGVKD.

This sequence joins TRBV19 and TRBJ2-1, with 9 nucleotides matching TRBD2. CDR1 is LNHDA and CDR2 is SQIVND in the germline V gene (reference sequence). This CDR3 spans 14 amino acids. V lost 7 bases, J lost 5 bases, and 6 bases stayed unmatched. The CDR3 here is CASILAGPNNEQFF. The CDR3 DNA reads TGTGCCAGTATTCTAGCGGGGCCAAACAATGAGCAGTTCTTC. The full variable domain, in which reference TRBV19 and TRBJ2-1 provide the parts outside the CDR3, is DGGITQSPKYLFRKEGQNVTLSCEQNLNHDAMYWYRQDPGQGLRLIYYSQIVNDFQKGDIAEGYSVSREKKESFPLTVTSAQKNPTAFYLCASILAGPNNEQFFGPGTRLTVL.

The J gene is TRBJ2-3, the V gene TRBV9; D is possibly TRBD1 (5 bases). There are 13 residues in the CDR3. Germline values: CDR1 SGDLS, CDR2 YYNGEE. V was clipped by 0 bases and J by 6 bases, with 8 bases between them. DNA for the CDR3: TGTGCCAGCAGCGTAGAGGGGTGGGATACGCAGTATTTT. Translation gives CASSVEGWDTQYF. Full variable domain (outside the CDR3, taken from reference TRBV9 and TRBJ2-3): DSGVTQTPKHLITATGQRVTLRCSPRSGDLSVYWYQQSLDQGLQFLIQYYNGEERAKGNILERFSAQQFPDLHSELNLSSLELGDSALYFCASSVEGWDTQYFGPGTRLTVL.

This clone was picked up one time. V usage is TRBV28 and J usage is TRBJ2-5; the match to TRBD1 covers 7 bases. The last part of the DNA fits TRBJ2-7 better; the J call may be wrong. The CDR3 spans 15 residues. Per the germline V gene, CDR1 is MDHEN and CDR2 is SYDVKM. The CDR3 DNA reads TGTGCCAGCAGTCCCGGGACAGACTTTTCTTACGAGCAGTACTTC. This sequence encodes CASSPGTDFSYEQYF.